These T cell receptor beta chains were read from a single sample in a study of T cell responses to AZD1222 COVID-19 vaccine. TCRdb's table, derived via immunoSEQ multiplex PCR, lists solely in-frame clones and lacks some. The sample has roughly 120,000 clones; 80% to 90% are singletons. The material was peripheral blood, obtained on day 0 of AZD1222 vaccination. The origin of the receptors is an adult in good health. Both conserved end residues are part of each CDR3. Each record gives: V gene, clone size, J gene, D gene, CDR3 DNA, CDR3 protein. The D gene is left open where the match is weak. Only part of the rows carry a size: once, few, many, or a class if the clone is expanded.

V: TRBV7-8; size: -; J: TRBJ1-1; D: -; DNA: TGTGCCAGCAGCTTAGATAGTTGGGTAGGTGAAGCTTTCTTT; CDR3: CASSLDSWVGEAFF
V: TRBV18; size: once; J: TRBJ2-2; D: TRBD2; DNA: TGTGCCAGCTCACCTCTGGCGGGGGAGAACACCGGGGAGCTGTTTTTT; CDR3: CASSPLAGENTGELFF
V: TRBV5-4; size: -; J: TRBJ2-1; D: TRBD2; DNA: TGTGCCAGCAGCTTGGGGCTGGCGAGGGCGGGGGGCAATGAGCAGTTCTTC; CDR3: CASSLGLARAGGNEQFF
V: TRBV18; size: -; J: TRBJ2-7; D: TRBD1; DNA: TGTGCCAGCTCGCGGCCCGGGACAGGGGCTCACGAGCAGTACTTC; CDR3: CASSRPGTGAHEQYF
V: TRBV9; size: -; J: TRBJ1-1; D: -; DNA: TGTGCCAGCAGCGTAGTAGGAGCGAACACTGAAGCTTTCTTT; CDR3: CASSVVGANTEAFF
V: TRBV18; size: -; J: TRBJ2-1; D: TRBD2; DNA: TGTGCCAGCTCCCCAGGTGCCGGGGGGTCGAGTGAGCAGTTCTTC; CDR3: CASSPGAGGSSEQFF
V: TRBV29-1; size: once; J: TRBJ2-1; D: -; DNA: TGCAGCGTTGAGGGGGGAAGCAATGAGCAGTTCTTC; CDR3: CSVEGGSNEQFF
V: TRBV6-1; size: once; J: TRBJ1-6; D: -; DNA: TGTGCCAGCAGTGAAACGGAAGCAGTAAAAGGCGGATATAATTCACCCCTCCACTTT; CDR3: CASSETEAVKGGYNSPLHF
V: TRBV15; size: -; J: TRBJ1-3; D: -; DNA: TGTGCCACCAGCAGAGATCCTGGGGGGTCCGGAAACACCATATATTTT; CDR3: CATSRDPGGSGNTIYF
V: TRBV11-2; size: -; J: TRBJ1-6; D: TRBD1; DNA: TGTGCCAGCAGCCCACGCAGGGGGACGAATTCACCCCTCCACTTT; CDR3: CASSPRRGTNSPLHF
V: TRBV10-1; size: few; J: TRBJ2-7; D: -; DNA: TGCGCCAGCAGTGAGGCCGGCTACGAGCAGTACTTC; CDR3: CASSEAGYEQYF
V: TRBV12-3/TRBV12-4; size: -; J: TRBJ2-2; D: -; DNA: TGTGCCAGCAGTTTTTCGGGACGCGGGGAGCTGTTTTTT; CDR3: CASSFSGRGELFF
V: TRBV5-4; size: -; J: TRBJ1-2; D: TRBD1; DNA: TGTGCCAGCAGCTTCCAGGGACAGGGGGCCGACTTC; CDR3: CASSFQGQGADF
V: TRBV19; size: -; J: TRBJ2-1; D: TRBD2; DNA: TGTGCCAGTAGTATAGCGGAGACTAGCGTTCGGAATGAGCAGTTCTTC; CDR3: CASSIAETSVRNEQFF
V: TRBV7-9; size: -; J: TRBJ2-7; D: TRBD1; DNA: TGTGCCAGCAGCTTAGCCCGACAGGGGAGCTCCGAGCAGTACTTC; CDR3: CASSLARQGSSEQYF
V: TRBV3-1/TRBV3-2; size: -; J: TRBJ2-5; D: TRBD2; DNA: TGTGCCAGCAGCCATTACGGGACTAGCGGGAGTCAAGAGACCCAGTACTTC; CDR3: CASSHYGTSGSQETQYF
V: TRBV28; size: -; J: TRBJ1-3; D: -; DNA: TGTGCCAGCAGTTTAAAAGGGACACTCGGGACCATCTATTTT; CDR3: CASSLKGTLGTIYF
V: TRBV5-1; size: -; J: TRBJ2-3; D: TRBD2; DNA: TGCGCCAGCAGCATAGGGACTAGCTTCGTCGGCACAGATACGCAGTATTTT; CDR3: CASSIGTSFVGTDTQYF
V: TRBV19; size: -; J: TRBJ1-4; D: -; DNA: TGTGCCAGTAGCCGGGGAAGCACTAATGAAAAACTGTTTTTT; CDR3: CASSRGSTNEKLFF
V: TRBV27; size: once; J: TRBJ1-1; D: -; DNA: TGTGCCAGCAGTTTTTTTTGGCAGATGAACACTGAAGCTTTCTTT; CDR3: CASSFFWQMNTEAFF
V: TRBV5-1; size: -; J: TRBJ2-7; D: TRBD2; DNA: TGCGCCAGCAGCTTGGCCGGGGAGGGCCCCAACGAGCAGTACTTC; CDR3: CASSLAGEGPNEQYF
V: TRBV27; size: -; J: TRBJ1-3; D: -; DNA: TGTGCCAGCAGTTTAATACAGCTAAGCTCTGGAAACACCATATATTTT; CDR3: CASSLIQLSSGNTIYF
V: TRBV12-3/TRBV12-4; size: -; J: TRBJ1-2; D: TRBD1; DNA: TGTGCCAGCAGTAGGGGGCTCTACTATGGCTACACCTTC; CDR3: CASSRGLYYGYTF
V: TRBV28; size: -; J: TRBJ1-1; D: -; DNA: TGTGCCAGCAGTAAGGTTGGGACACAAGCTTTCTTT; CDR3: CASSKVGTQAFF
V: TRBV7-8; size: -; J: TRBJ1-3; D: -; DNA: TGTGCCAGCAGCTTACGGAGTAGTGGAAACACCATATATTTT; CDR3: CASSLRSSGNTIYF
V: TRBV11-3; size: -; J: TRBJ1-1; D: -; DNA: TGTGCCAGCAGCTCCGAAGGGGGCACTGAAGCTTTCTTT; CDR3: CASSSEGGTEAFF
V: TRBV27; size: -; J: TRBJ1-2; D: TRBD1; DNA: TGTGCCAGCAGTTTCGTGGGGACAGATGGCTACACCTTC; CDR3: CASSFVGTDGYTF
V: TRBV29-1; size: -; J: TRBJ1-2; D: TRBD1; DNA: TGCAGCGTCGATACAGGGGACGGCTACACCTTC; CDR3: CSVDTGDGYTF
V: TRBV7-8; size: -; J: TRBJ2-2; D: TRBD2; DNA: TGTGCCAGCAGCCGCGGGGGAGCGAACACCGGGGAGCTGTTTTTT; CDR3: CASSRGGANTGELFF
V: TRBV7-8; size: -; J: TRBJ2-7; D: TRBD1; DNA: TGTGCCAGCAGCTTATACAGGGGGCTCTCCTACGAGCAGTACTTC; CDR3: CASSLYRGLSYEQYF
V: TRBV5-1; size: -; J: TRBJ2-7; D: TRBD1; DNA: TGCGCCAGCAGCCCCAGACAGGGATCCTACGAGCAGTACTTC; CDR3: CASSPRQGSYEQYF
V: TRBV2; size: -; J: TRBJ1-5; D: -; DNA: TGTGCCAGCAGAACAGAAAGCAATCAGCCCCAGCATTTT; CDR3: CASRTESNQPQHF
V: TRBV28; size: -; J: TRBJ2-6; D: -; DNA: TGTGCCAGCAGTAACCCTTCCTACGGGGCCAACGTCCTGACTTTC; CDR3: CASSNPSYGANVLTF
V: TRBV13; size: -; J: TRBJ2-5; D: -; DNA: TGTGCCAGCAGCTTAGTAGAGACCCAGTACTTC; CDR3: CASSLVETQYF
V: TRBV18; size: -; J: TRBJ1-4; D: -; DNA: TGTGCCAGCTCACTTGGGAGCCGGGTTAATGAAAAACTGTTTTTT; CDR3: CASSLGSRVNEKLFF
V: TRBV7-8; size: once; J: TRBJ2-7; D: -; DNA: TGTGCCAGCAGCCTAAATTCCTACGAGCAGTACTTC; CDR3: CASSLNSYEQYF
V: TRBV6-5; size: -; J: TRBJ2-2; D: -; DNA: TGTGCCAGCAGTTTCGACGCGACCGCGAACACCGGGGAGCTGTTTTTT; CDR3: CASSFDATANTGELFF
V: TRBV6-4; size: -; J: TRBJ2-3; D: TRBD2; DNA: TGTGCCAGCAGTGAAGGACTAGCGGGAGGGTCAGATATGCAGTATTTT; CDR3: CASSEGLAGGSDMQYF
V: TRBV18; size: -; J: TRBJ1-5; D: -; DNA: TGTGCCAGCTCACCCAGGGGAGATCAGCCCCAGCATTTT; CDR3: CASSPRGDQPQHF
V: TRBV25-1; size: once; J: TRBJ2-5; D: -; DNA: TGTGCCAGCAGTACCCGGGGAAGGGAGACCCAGTACTTC; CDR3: CASSTRGRETQYF